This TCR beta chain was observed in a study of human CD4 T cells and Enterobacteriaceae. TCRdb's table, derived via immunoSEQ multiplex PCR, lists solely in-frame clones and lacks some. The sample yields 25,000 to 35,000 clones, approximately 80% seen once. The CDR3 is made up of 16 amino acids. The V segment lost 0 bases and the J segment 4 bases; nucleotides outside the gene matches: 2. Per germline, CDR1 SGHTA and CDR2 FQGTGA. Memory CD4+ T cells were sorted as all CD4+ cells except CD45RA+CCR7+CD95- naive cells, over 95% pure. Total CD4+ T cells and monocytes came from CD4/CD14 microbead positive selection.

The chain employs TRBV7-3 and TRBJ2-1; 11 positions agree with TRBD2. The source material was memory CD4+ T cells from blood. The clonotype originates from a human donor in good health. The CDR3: CASSLTLAGGYNEQFF. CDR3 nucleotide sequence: TGTGCCAGCAGCTTAACCCTAGCGGGAGGATACAATGAGCAGTTCTTC.